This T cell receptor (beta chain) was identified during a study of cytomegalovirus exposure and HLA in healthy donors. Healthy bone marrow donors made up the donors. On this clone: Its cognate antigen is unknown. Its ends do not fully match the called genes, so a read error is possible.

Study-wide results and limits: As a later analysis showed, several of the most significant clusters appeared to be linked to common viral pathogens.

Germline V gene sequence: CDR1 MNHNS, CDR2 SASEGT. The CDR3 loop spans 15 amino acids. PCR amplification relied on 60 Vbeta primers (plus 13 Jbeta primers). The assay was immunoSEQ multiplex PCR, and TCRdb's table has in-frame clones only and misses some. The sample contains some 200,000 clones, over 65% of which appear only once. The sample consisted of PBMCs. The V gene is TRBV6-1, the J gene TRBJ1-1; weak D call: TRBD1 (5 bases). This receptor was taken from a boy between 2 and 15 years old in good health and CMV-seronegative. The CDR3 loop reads CASRKFREENSEAFF. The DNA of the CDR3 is TGTGCCAGCAGAAAATTCAGGGAGGAGAACTCTGAAGCTTTCTTT.